This T cell receptor beta chain stems from a study of esophageal squamous cell carcinoma under preoperative chemotherapy. Findings and caveats of the study: Chemotherapy was followed by significantly higher TCR diversity in peripheral T cells only, not tumor-infiltrating lymphocytes. Clonal contraction, more than amplification, hit abundant clones after paclitaxel-nedaplatin.

TCRdb fed the PCR reads into MiXCR, producing one record per CDR3 protein. The repertoire consists of around 19,000 distinct CDR3 sequences, with about 43% occurring once and the leading ten covering roughly 29%. The time point was: after preoperative PTX-NDP chemotherapy. This clonotype qualifies as medium-sized. Its antigen is still unknown. Germline CDR1 reads SGHVS; CDR2 reads FQNEAQ. V shed 5 bases and J 2 bases; nucleotides not matched to a gene: 15. This CDR3 is 20 amino acids long. This sample was taken from a patient given preoperative chemotherapy. This chain joins TRBV7-8 and TRBJ2-3, with 14 bases that match TRBD2. This TCR came from a human donor with esophageal squamous cell carcinoma. The donor label of this sample is uncertain. Written as DNA, the CDR3 is TGTGCCAGCAGCCCGGGATCGACTAGCGGGAGGGTTTTGAACACAGATACGCAGTATTTT. It translates to CASSPGSTSGRVLNTDTQYF.